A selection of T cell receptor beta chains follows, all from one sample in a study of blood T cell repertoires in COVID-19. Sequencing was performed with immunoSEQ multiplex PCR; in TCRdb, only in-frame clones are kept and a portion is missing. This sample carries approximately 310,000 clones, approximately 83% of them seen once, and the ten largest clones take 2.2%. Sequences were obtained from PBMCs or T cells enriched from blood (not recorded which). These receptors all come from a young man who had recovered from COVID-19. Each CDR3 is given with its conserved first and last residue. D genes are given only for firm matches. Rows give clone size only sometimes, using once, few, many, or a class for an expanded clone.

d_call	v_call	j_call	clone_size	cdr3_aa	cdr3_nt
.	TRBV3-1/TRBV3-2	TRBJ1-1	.	CASRSGPEAFF	TGTGCCAGCAGGTCAGGGCCTGAAGCTTTCTTT
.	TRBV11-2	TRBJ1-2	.	CASSLQGDYGYTF	TGTGCCAGCAGCTTACAAGGGGACTATGGCTACACCTTC
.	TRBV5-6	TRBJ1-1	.	CASSSMNTEAFF	TGTGCCAGCAGCTCAATGAACACTGAAGCTTTCTTT
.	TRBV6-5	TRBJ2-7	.	CASRLTGAEEQYF	TGTGCCAGCAGGCTCACTGGGGCGGAGGAGCAGTACTTC
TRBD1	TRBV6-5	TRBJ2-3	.	CASRRQGADTQYF	TGTGCCAGCAGGAGACAGGGTGCAGATACGCAGTATTTT
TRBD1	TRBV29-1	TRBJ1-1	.	CSVAWKTGGTEAFF	TGCAGCGTTGCTTGGAAGACAGGGGGAACTGAAGCTTTCTTT
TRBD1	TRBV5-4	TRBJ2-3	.	CASSLPKGAGDTQYF	TGTGCCAGCAGCTTGCCTAAGGGGGCCGGAGATACGCAGTATTTT
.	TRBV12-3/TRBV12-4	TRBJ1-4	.	CASSPSGEKLFF	TGTGCCAGCAGCCCCTCGGGAGAAAAACTGTTTTTT
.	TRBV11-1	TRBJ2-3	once	CASSLVGRTSTDTQYF	TGTGCCAGCAGCTTAGTGGGGAGGACTAGCACAGATACGCAGTATTTT
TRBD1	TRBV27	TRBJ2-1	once	CASSFCSGQGSCEQFF	TGTGCCAGCAGTTTTTGTTCCGGACAGGGGTCGTGTGAGCAGTTCTTC
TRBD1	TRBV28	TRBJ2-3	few	CASSGQGHTDTQYF	TGTGCCAGCAGTGGACAGGGCCACACAGATACGCAGTATTTT
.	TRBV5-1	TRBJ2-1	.	CASSTTTSQVYNEQFF	TGCGCCAGCAGCACTACAACTAGCCAGGTCTACAATGAGCAGTTCTTC
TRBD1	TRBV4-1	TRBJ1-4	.	CASSLRQGATNEKLFF	TGCGCCAGCAGCCTCAGACAGGGGGCAACTAATGAAAAACTGTTTTTT
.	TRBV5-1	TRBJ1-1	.	CASTTDTATEAFF	TGCGCCAGCACCACAGACACCGCCACTGAAGCTTTCTTT
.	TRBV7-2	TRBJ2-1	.	CASSLGSASSYNEQFF	TGTGCCAGCAGCTTAGGCAGCGCGAGCTCCTACAATGAGCAGTTCTTC
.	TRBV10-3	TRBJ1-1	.	CAIAREFGTEAFF	TGTGCCATCGCGAGGGAATTTGGCACTGAAGCTTTCTTT
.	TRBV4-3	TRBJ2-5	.	CASSQETKETQYF	TGCGCCAGCAGCCAGGAGACTAAAGAGACCCAGTACTTC
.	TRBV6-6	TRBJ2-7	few	CASSHPVGARDEQYF	TGTGCCAGCAGTCACCCAGTAGGCGCACGGGACGAGCAGTACTTC
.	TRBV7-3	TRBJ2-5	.	CASSLNSGETQYF	TGTGCCAGCAGCTTAAACAGCGGTGAGACCCAGTACTTC
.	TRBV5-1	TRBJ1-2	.	CASSLVGSSTSYGYTF	TGCGCCAGCAGCTTGGTGGGCAGCAGTACTTCCTATGGCTACACCTTC
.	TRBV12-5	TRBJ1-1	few	CASGLSVMNTEAFF	TGTGCTAGTGGTTTGTCAGTTATGAACACTGAAGCTTTCTTT
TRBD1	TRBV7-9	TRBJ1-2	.	CASSLGTGAAQGYTF	TGTGCCAGCAGCTTAGGGACAGGGGCCGCTCAAGGCTACACCTTC
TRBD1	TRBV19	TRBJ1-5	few	CASGRTGPQPQHF	TGTGCCAGTGGGAGGACAGGGCCCCAGCCCCAGCATTTT
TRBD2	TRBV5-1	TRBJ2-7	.	CASSHRTSGLYEQYF	TGCGCCAGCAGTCATCGGACTAGCGGCCTCTACGAGCAGTACTTC
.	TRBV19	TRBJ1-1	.	CASSIDLFRGTMNTEAFF	TGTGCCAGTAGTATAGATCTATTCCGGGGGACTATGAACACTGAAGCTTTCTTT
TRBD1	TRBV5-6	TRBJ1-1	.	CASSLERDSRGSTEAFF	TGTGCCAGCAGCTTGGAAAGGGACAGCCGAGGGAGCACTGAAGCTTTCTTT
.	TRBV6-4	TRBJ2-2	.	CASSEGGATGELFF	TGTGCCAGCAGTGAGGGAGGAGCTACCGGGGAGCTGTTTTTT
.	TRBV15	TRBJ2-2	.	CATSDRGGMRPGELFF	TGTGCCACCAGCGACCGGGGAGGAATGCGACCCGGGGAGCTGTTTTTT
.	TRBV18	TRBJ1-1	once	CASSPGQRNTEAFF	TGTGCCAGCTCACCGGGCCAGAGAAACACTGAAGCTTTCTTT
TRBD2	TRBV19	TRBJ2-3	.	CASAAVRRGGDTQYF	TGTGCCAGCGCGGCGGTACGGCGGGGGGGCGATACGCAGTATTTT
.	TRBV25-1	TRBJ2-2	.	CVHEGGAPQF	TGTGTACATGAGGGAGGTGCCCCCCAATTT
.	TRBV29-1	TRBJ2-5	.	CSAERNQETQYF	TGCAGCGCCGAGCGAAACCAAGAGACCCAGTACTTC
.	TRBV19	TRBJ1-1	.	CASQGRGLNTEAFF	TGTGCCAGTCAGGGGAGGGGCCTGAACACTGAAGCTTTCTTT
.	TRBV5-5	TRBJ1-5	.	CASSLGRNQPQHF	TGTGCCAGCAGCTTGGGTCGGAATCAGCCCCAGCATTTT
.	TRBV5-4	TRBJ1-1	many	CASSLHSRTEAFF	TGTGCCAGCAGCCTTCACAGCCGGACTGAAGCTTTCTTT
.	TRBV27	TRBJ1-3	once	CASSPWGQGNTIYF	TGTGCCAGCAGCCCTTGGGGGCAGGGAAACACCATATATTTT
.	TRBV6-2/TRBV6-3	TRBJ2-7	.	CASSYAPQYEQYF	TGTGCCAGCAGTTACGCCCCCCAGTACGAGCAGTACTTC
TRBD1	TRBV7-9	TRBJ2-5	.	CASSLHRGRAETQYF	TGTGCCAGCAGCTTACACAGGGGGCGAGCGGAGACCCAGTACTTC
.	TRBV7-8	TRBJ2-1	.	CASSLAVGGVNEQFF	TGTGCCAGCAGCTTAGCGGTAGGCGGTGTGAATGAGCAGTTCTTC
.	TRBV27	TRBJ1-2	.	CASTSYSGADHGYTF	TGTGCCAGCACCTCTTACTCGGGAGCCGACCATGGCTACACCTTC
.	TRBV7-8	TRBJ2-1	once	CASSRPFRESYNEQFF	TGTGCCAGCAGCCGCCCTTTTCGGGAGTCCTACAATGAGCAGTTCTTC
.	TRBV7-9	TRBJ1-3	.	CASSLQGNTIYF	TGTGCCAGCAGCTTACAGGGAAACACCATATATTTT
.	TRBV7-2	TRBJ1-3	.	CASSLSGSGSGNTIYF	TGTGCCAGCAGCTTATCCGGGTCCGGGTCTGGAAACACCATATATTTT
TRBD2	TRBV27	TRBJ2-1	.	CASSLASGGAGEQFF	TGTGCCAGCAGTTTAGCTAGCGGGGGGGCGGGTGAGCAGTTCTTC
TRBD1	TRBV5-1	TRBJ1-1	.	CASSLGGQGAEAFF	TGCGCCAGCAGCTTGGGGGGACAGGGGGCCGAAGCTTTCTTT
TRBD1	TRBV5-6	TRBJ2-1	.	CASSPLAGTGNEQFF	TGTGCCAGCAGCCCGTTAGCCGGGACAGGGAATGAGCAGTTCTTC
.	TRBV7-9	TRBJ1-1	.	CASTKPMNTEAFF	TGTGCCAGCACCAAACCTATGAACACTGAAGCTTTCTTT
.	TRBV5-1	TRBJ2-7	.	CASSSLRGAGDEQYF	TGCGCCAGCAGCTCCTTACGGGGAGCCGGAGACGAGCAGTACTTC
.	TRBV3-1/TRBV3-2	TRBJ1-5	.	CASSHGEERSNQPQHF	TGTGCCAGCAGCCATGGAGAGGAAAGAAGCAATCAGCCCCAGCATTTT
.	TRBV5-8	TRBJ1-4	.	CASSSLFPAGNWEKLFF	TGTGCCAGCAGCTCACTTTTCCCCGCGGGCAATTGGGAAAAACTGTTTTTT
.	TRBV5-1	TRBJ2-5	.	CASSLAVQETQYF	TGCGCCAGCAGCTTGGCGGTCCAAGAGACCCAGTACTTC
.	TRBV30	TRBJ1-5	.	CAWSVGRAQPQHF	TGTGCCTGGAGTGTAGGCAGGGCACAGCCCCAGCATTTT
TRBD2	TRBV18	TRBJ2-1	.	CASSRGLAAYNEQFF	TGTGCCAGCTCCCGAGGACTAGCGGCGTACAATGAGCAGTTCTTC
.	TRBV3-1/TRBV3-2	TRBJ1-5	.	CASSSGLDQPQHF	TGTGCCAGCAGCTCGGGGTTAGATCAGCCCCAGCATTTT
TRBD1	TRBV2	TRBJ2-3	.	CASSTQGTGLTSDTQYF	TGTGCCAGCAGTACACAGGGGACCGGCCTTACATCAGATACGCAGTATTTT
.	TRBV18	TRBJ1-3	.	CASSETQGSGNTIYF	TGTGCCAGCTCAGAGACTCAAGGCTCTGGAAACACCATATATTTT
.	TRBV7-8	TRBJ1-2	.	CASSLEGANYGYTF	TGTGCCAGCAGCTTAGAAGGAGCGAACTATGGCTACACCTTC
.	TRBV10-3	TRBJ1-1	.	CAISDSATMNTEAFF	TGTGCCATCAGTGACAGCGCAACCATGAACACTGAAGCTTTCTTT
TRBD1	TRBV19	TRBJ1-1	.	CASSRYRGYTEAFF	TGTGCCAGTAGTAGGTACAGGGGGTACACTGAAGCTTTCTTT
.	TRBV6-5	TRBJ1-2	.	CASTQGTVYGYTF	TGTGCCAGCACTCAGGGGACGGTCTATGGCTACACCTTC